This TCR beta chain was sequenced for a study of blood T cells in healthy people across ages. The study's findings and limits: CMV status of donors was not determined, possibly confounding expanded clonotype changes.

Combining a sample-barcoded 5' primer with a J-beta primer mix, a second PCR ran for roughly 6 to 11 cycles. TCRdb independently ran MiXCR on the 5' RACE reads; one entry per CDR3 protein. Of 550,000 to 800,000 distinct CDR3 sequences listed, around 20% are singletons. From germline, CDR1 is DFQATT and CDR2 SNEGSKA (reference sequence). Unmatched junction bases numbered 9, after V lost 4 bases and J lost 6 bases. The CDR3 contains 16 residues. This clonotype was counted at least ten times. Its specificity is unknown. The TCR was taken from an older man in good health. Sequencing used blood. The V gene is TRBV20-1, the J gene TRBJ2-3; 14 positions agree with TRBD2. In DNA form, the CDR3 reads TGCAGTGCTACCGGACTAGCGGGAGGAGAAGGGGATACGCAGTATTTT. Translated, it gives CSATGLAGGEGDTQYF.